This T cell receptor beta chain is drawn from a study of blood T cell repertoires in COVID-19. Study-wide context: PBMCs, B-cell-depleted T cells, or T cells provided the cDNA or gDNA that made up the material.

In the authors' workflow: Amplifying reference gene primers gave estimates of nucleated cell counts. Here immunoSEQ multiplex PCR was the method, and the copy in TCRdb shows in-frame clones only, minus some. V, J and clone size are taken as reported in that table, and D and trimming were inferred from the DNA itself. The sample lists about 350,000 clones; roughly 89% were seen once. Trimming cost V 4 bases and J 2 bases; bases outside gene matches: 3. This CDR3 is built from 14 residues. Germline V gene data show CDR1 as SGHAT and CDR2 as FQDESV (reference sequence). Seattle enrolled patients during active infection and tracked them longitudinally.

This receptor was identified in a woman aged 55-69 years with COVID-19, enrolled during active disease. The J gene is TRBJ1-2, the V gene TRBV11-1, with 8 positions matching TRBD1. The sequencing sample was made of peripheral blood. The CDR3 coding sequence is TGTGCCAGCAGCTCGGGGACAGGCAACTATGGCTACACCTTC. Amino acid sequence: CASSSGTGNYGYTF.